This TCR beta chain was recovered during a study of shared clonotypes between healthy human individuals. In the study overall: Aged between 18 and 49, the donors were a couple of women and three men.

After removal of 2 bases from V and 2 bases from J, the junction contained 3 bases not matched to a gene. This CDR3 region has 15 residues. CDR1 GTSNPN and CDR2 SVGIG come from the germline V gene (reference sequence). This clone showed up just once. Libraries were prepared by immunoSEQ multiplex PCR; TCRdb keeps only in-frame clonotypes and omits some of them. Of fewer than 600,000 clones in the sample, roughly three quarters are singletons; the top ten hold 9.5% to 15%. Each unsorted sample relied on 90 million or so PBMCs as its source of genomic DNA. This receptor was taken from a woman aged 40 to 50 in good health. Some clones in this sample may be carry-over from other donors' samples. Sequenced input: PBMCs. The chain carries TRBV30 and TRBJ2-1; TRBD2 agrees at 10 bases. CDR3 DNA sequence: TGTGCCTGGAGTCTCGGACTAGCGGCCTACAATGAGCAGTTCTTC. Translating gives CAWSLGLAAYNEQFF.